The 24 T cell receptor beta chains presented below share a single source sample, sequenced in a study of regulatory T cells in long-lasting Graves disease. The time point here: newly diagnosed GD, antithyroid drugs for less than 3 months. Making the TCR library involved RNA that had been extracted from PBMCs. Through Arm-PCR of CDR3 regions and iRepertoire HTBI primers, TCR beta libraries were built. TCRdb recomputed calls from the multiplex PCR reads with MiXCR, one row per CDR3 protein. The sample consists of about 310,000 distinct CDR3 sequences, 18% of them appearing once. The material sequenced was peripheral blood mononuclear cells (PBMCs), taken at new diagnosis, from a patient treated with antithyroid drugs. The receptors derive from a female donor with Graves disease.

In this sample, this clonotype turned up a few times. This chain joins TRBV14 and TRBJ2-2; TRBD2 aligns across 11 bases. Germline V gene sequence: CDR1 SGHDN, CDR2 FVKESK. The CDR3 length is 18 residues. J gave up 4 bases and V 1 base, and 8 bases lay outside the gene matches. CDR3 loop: CASSQAVAGGPLTGELFF. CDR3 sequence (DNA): TGTGCCAGCAGCCAAGCGGTAGCGGGAGGGCCCCTCACCGGGGAGCTGTTTTTT.

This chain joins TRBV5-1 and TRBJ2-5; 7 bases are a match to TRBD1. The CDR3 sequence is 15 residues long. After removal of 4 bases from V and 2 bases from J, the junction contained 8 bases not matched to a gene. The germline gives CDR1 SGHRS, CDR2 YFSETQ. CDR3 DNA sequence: TGCGCCAGCAGCCAAGGACAGGCGAAACAAGAGACCCAGTACTTC. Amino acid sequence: CASSQGQAKQETQYF.

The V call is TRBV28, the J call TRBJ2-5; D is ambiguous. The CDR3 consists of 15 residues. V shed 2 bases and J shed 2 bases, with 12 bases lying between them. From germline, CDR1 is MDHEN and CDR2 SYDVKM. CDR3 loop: CASSLGWQGQETQYF. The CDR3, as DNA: TGTGCCAGCAGTTTAGGGTGGCAAGGACAAGAGACCCAGTACTTC.

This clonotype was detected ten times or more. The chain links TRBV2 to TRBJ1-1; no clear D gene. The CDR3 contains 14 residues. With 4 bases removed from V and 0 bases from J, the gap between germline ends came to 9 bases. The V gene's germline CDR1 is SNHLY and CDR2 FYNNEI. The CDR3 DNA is TGTGCCAGCAGTGTGTCGGTGATGAACACTGAAGCTTTCTTT. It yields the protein CASSVSVMNTEAFF.

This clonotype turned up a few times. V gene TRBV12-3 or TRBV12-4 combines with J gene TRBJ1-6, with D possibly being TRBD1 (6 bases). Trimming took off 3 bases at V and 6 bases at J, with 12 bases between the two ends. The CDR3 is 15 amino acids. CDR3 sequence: CASSFEWGANSPLHF. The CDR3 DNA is TGTGCCAGCAGTTTTGAATGGGGGGCTAATTCACCCCTCCACTTT.

The CDR3 loop is CASSESRREQYF. The CDR3 DNA is TGTGCCAGCAGTGAATCACGAAGAGAGCAGTACTTC. The chain carries TRBV6-2 or TRBV6-3 and TRBJ2-7; D unresolved. CDR3 length: 12 amino acids. Germline CDR1 is MNHEY and CDR2 is SVGEGT. V was trimmed by 5 bases and J by 7 bases, leaving 12 bases between them.

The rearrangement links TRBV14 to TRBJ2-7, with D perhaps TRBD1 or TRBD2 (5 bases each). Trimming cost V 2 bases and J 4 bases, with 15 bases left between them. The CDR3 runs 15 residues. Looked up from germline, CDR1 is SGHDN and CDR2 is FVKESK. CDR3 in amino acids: CASSQLQGDYYEQYF. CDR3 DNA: TGTGCCAGCAGCCAACTTCAGGGAGACTATTACGAGCAGTACTTC.

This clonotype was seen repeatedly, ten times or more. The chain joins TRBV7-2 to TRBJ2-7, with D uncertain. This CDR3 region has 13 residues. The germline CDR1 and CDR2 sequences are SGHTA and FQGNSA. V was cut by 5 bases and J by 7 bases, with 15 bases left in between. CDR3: CASSPMGRDEQYF. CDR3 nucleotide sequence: TGTGCCAGCAGCCCCATGGGAAGGGATGAGCAGTACTTC.

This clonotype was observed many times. Written as DNA, the CDR3 is TGCAGTGCTACGGGGCCGGGCGGGAGTGTGGTAGATACGCAGTATTTT. Its protein product is CSATGPGGSVVDTQYF. This chain uses TRBV20-1 with TRBJ2-3; 7 bases are a match to TRBD2. The ends lost 4 bases at V and 5 bases at J; junction bases unmatched: 15. Germline assignment: CDR1 DFQATT and CDR2 SNEGSKA (reference sequence). This CDR3 spans 16 amino acids.

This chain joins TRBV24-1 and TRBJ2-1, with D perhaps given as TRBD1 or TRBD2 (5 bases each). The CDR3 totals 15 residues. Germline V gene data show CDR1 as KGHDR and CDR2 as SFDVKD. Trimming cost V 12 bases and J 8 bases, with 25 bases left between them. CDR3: CASTPPRLRGDEQFF. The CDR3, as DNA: TGTGCCTCTACCCCTCCCCGACTAAGGGGCGATGAGCAGTTCTTC.

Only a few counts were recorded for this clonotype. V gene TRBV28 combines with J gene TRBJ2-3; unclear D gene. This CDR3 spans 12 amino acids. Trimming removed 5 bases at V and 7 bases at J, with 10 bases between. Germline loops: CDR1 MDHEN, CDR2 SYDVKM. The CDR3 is CASSHGPNTQYF. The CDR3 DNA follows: TGTGCCAGCAGTCACGGGCCTAATACGCAGTATTTT.

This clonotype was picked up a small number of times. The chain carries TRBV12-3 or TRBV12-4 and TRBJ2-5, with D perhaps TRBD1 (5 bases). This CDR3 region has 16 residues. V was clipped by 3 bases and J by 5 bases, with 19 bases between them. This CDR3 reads CASSLGSGNLRETQYF. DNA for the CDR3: TGTGCCAGCAGTTTGGGATCAGGGAACCTTCGGGAGACCCAGTACTTC.

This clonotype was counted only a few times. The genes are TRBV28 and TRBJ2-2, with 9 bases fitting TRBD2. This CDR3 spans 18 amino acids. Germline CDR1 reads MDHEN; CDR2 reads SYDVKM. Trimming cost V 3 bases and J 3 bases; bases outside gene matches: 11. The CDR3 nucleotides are TGTGCCAGCAGTTTTGGAGGCGGGAGGGCGGGGTACACCGGGGAGCTGTTTTTT. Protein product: CASSFGGGRAGYTGELFF.

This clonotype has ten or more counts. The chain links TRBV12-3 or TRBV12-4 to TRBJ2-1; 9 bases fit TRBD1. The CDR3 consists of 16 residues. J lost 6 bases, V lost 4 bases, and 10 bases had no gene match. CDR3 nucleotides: TGTGCCAGCAGTTCCGGGGACAGGGAAAGTTTCAATGAGCAGTTCTTC. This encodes CASSSGDRESFNEQFF.

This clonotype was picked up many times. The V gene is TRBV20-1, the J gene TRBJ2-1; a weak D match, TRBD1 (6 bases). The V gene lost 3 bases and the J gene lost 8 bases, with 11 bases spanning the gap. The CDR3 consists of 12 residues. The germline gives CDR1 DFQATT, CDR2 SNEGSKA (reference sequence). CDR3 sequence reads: CSASRGEDEQFF. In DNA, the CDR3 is TGCAGTGCTAGCAGGGGAGAAGATGAGCAGTTCTTC.

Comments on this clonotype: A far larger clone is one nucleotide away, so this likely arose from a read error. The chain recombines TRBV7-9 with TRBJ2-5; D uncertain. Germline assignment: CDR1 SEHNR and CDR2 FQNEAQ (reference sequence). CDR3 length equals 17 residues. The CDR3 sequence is CASSLANLRQVQETHYF. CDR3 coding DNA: TGTGCCAGCAGCTTAGCGAATCTACGGCAGGTCCAAGAGACCCACTACTTC.

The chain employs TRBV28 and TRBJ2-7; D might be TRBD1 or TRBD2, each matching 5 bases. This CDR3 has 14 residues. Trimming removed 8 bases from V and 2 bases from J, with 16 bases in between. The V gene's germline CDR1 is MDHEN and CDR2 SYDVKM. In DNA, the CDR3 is TGTGCCAGCCCCCCCCCGGGGCAGCCCTACGAGCAGTACTTC. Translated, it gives CASPPPGQPYEQYF.

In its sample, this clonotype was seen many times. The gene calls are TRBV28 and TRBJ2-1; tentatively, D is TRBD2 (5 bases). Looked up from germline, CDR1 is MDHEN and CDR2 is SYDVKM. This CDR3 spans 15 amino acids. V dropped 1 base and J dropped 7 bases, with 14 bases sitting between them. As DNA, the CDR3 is TGTGCCAGCAGTTTATCACAGCGGTCTAGGAATGAGCAGTTCTTC. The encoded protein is CASSLSQRSRNEQFF.

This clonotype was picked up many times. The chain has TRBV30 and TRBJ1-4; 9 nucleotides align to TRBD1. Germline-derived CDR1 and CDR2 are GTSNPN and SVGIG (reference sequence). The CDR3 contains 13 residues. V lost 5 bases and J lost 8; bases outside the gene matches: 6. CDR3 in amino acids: CAWLGQGSEKLFF. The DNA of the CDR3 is TGTGCCTGGTTAGGACAGGGGTCGGAAAAACTGTTTTTT.

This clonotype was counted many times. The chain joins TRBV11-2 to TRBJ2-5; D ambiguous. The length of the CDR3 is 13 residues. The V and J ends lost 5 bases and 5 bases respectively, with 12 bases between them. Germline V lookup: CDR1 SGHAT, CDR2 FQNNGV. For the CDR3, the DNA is TGTGCCAGCAGCACCTATTCCGCCGAGACCCAGTACTTC. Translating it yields CASSTYSAETQYF. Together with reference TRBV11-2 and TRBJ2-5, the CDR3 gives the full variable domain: EAGVAQSPRYKIIEKRQSVAFWCNPISGHATLYWYQQILGQGPKLLIQFQNNGVVDDSQLPKDRFSAERLKGVDSTLKIQPAKLEDSAVYLCASSTYSAETQYFGPGTRLLVL.

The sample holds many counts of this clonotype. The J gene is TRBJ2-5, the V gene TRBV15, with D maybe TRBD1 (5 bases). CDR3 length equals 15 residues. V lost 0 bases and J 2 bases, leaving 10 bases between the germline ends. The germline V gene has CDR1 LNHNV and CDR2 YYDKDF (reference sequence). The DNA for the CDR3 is TGTGCCACCAGCAGAGAAAGGGGCCTGCAAGAGACCCAGTACTTC. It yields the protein CATSRERGLQETQYF.

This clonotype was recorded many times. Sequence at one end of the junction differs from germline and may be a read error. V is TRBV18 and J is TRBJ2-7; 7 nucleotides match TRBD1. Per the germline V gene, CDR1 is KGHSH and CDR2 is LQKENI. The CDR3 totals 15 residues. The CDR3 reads CASSLSRDSSYEQYF. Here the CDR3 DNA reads TGCGCCAGCAGCTTGAGCCGGGACAGCTCCTACGAGCAGTACTTC.

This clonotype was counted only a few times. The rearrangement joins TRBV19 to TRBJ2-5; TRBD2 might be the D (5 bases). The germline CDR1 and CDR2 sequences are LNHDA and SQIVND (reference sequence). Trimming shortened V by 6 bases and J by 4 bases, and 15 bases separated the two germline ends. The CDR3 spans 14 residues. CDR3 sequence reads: CASSGYGELETQYF. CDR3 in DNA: TGTGCCAGTAGCGGGTACGGGGAGTTAGAGACCCAGTACTTC.

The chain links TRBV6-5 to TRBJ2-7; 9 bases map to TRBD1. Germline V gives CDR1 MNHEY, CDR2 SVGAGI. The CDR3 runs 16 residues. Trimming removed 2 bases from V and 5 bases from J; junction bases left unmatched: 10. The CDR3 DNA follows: TGTGCCAGCAGTTACGAGTGGACAGGGGAGGTCAACGAGCAGTACTTC. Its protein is CASSYEWTGEVNEQYF.